Listed here are 4 T cell receptor beta chains from one sample, sequenced in a study of cytomegalovirus exposure and HLA in healthy donors. PCR employed 60 Vbeta and 13 Jbeta primers. Sequenced by immunoSEQ multiplex PCR; TCRdb stores in-frame clones only, minus some. The sample shows over 80,000 clones, 65% to 80% of them seen only once. The specimen was PBMCs. These receptors were collected from a woman younger than 30 in good health and CMV-seropositive.

The chain has TRBV14 and TRBJ1-4, with TRBD1 identical over 11 bases. Germline CDR1 is SGHDN and CDR2 is FVKESK. The CDR3 runs 14 residues. J gave up 11 bases and V 2 bases, and 4 bases lay outside the gene matches. In nucleotides, the CDR3 is TGTGCCAGCAGCCAACCGGGACAGGGGGATAAACTGTTTTTT. Translating gives CASSQPGQGDKLFF.

This chain joins TRBV12-2 and TRBJ1-4; the listed D gene, TRBD1, was not tested against the DNA. TRBV12-2 is flagged as a pseudogene. This CDR3 has 13 residues. The CDR3 DNA sequence: TGTGCAAGTCGCTCAGCGAATGGCGAAAAACTGTTTTTT. Its protein product is CASRSANGEKLFF.

This clone has more than one count but fewer than ten. V is TRBV6-5 and J is TRBJ1-6; 7 bases line up with TRBD1. V trimming: 5 bases; J trimming: 14 bases; junction bases outside the gene matches: 15. Germline CDR1 is MNHEY and CDR2 is SVGAGI. This CDR3 region has 15 residues. The chain's CDR3 is CASSTRQGPGVTLHF. Written as DNA, the CDR3 is TGTGCCAGCAGTACCCGACAGGGTCCGGGGGTAACCCTCCACTTT.

The chain recombines TRBV28 with TRBJ1-2, with a tentative D call TRBD1 (5 bases). The CDR3 runs 17 residues. Trimming shortened V by 4 bases and J by 4 bases, and 22 bases separated the two germline ends. The germline gives CDR1 MDHEN, CDR2 SYDVKM. The CDR3 loop reads CASSSYVTTRAVYGYTF. CDR3 sequence (DNA): TGTGCCAGCAGTTCCTACGTCACAACCAGGGCGGTCTATGGCTACACCTTC.